Sequencing of this T cell receptor beta chain was carried out in a study of control samples from healthy donors and cancer patients. Clones were read by immunoSEQ multiplex PCR, and TCRdb kept only the in-frame ones, dropping some. Of about 44,000 clones listed, approximately 87% are singletons. Looked up from germline, CDR1 is LGHNA and CDR2 is YSLEER. This CDR3 has 17 residues. Trimming took off 1 base at V and 0 bases at J, with 13 bases between the two ends. The receptor was derived from a woman aged 60 to 75 with lung cancer. Sequencing used PBMCs. The chain uses TRBV4-3 and TRBJ2-1; D might be TRBD2 (6 bases). The CDR3 region has the DNA TGCGCCAGCAGCCAAGCCATAGCGGAAAGCTCCTACAATGAGCAGTTCTTC. Translated: CASSQAIAESSYNEQFF.